This T cell receptor (beta chain) stems from a study of T-cell reconstitution after alpha-beta-depleted transplantation in children. This clonotype came up a few times. Its target is not known. Preparation of the TCRbeta library used unique molecular identifiers. TCRdb itself ran the PCR reads through MiXCR, one entry per CDR3 protein. The table includes about 830,000 distinct CDR3 sequences, roughly 15% detected once. Overall study results and limits: Where alpha-beta T cells came from about two months after transplant was reportedly several hundred expanded graft clones. By one year post-transplant, T-cell counts and diversity largely arose from T cells that were newly produced.

Germline CDR1 reads SEHNR; CDR2 reads FQNEAQ (reference sequence). Trimming cost V 7 bases and J 4 bases, with 13 bases left between them. CDR3 length: 14 amino acids. The sequencing used PBMCs, mostly from graft donor cells, collected 360 days after TCRalphabeta/CD19-depleted stem cell transplant. The chain links TRBV7-9 to TRBJ2-2; D ambiguous. The TCR was taken from a male patient younger than 18 who had a stem cell transplant for acute lymphoblastic leukemia, so the T cells may come from the graft donor. CDR3 nucleotides: TGTGCCAGCACGGAACCGACGGCCACCGGGGAGCTGTTTTTT. Its translation: CASTEPTATGELFF.